This T cell receptor beta chain was identified during a study of T cell repertoires in cytomegalovirus infection. Study summary: Indications of both CMV infection and matching HLA type were provided by public TCR beta signatures.

Study-wide results and caveats: CMV carriers having the relevant HLA were flagged by cumulative public TCR beta family frequency. The ex vivo response was dominated by HLA-C-restricted CMV-specific TCR beta clonotypes.

Trimming shortened V by 5 bases and J by 11 bases, and 20 bases separated the two germline ends. CDR3 length: 14 amino acids. The germline V gene encodes CDR1 SGHTA and CDR2 FQGNSA. This clonotype was found many times. What it recognizes is unknown. TCRdb re-called the reads with MiXCR, one entry per CDR3 protein. This sample carries approximately 150,000 distinct CDR3 sequences, approximately 17% of them seen once, and the ten largest clones take under 20%. The sequence came from a human donor in good health (CMV status not recorded). Some clones in this sample may be carry-over from other donors' samples. The V call is TRBV7-2, the J call TRBJ2-3; D may be TRBD2 (5 bases). Sequences were obtained from CD8+ T cells from PBMCs. The CDR3 reads CASSLLGRLEEQYF. CDR3 DNA: TGTGCCAGCAGCCTGCTGGGTCGACTGGAGGAGCAGTATTTT.